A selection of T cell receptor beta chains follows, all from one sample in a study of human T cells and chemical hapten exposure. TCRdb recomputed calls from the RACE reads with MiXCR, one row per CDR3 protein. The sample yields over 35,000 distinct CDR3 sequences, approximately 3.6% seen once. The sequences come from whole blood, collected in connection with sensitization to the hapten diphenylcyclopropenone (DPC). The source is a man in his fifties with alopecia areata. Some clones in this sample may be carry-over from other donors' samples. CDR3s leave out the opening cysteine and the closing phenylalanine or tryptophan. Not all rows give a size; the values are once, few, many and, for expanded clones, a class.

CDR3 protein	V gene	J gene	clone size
ASSLFRWGTTTESYEQY	TRBV28	TRBJ2-7	many
ASSPLTGIDTEAF	TRBV18	TRBJ1-1	many
ASSLRDTPAGGYT	TRBV12-3/TRBV12-4	TRBJ1-2	many
SAGAAANQPQH	TRBV20-1	TRBJ1-5	few
ASSLDTGQNQPQH	TRBV5-1	TRBJ1-5	many
ASSEPGRRGYT	TRBV6-1	TRBJ1-2	many
ASSLDLRDLGELF	TRBV11-2	TRBJ2-2	many
SGVQGWTDTQY	TRBV29-1	TRBJ2-3	NA
ASSQDGAGNGYT	TRBV4-2	TRBJ1-2	many
AISGVGGNQPQH	TRBV10-3	TRBJ1-5	many
ASSLNGLSYNEQF	TRBV11-2	TRBJ2-1	many
SARAAWRGNEQF	TRBV20-1	TRBJ2-1	many
ASSLPSDGQGVNTGELF	TRBV5-1	TRBJ2-2	many
ASSFNPNTEAF	TRBV27	TRBJ1-1	many
ASSQDVLAGDGVTQY	TRBV4-2	TRBJ2-3	many
ASSLGDSYNEQF	TRBV5-1	TRBJ2-1	many
ASSAERESYEQY	TRBV6-1	TRBJ2-7	many
ASSQMAGELF	TRBV3-1	TRBJ2-2	many
ASSEVTEAF	TRBV10-2	TRBJ1-1	many
ASRLGLYQPQH	TRBV6-5	TRBJ1-5	many
SVEDQGAYGYT	TRBV29-1	TRBJ1-2	many
SGSTGTSYNEQF	TRBV29-1	TRBJ2-1	many
AIKPGQNEQY	TRBV10-3	TRBJ2-7	few
ASSMGLLAGGWIDEQF	TRBV5-1	TRBJ2-1	many
AISGDSYEQY	TRBV10-3	TRBJ2-7	many
ASSFFISGGTYSGNTIY	TRBV7-8	TRBJ1-3	many
ASSLRGDRANTEAF	TRBV7-6	TRBJ1-1	many
ASSGQSLEQY	TRBV10-1	TRBJ2-7	many